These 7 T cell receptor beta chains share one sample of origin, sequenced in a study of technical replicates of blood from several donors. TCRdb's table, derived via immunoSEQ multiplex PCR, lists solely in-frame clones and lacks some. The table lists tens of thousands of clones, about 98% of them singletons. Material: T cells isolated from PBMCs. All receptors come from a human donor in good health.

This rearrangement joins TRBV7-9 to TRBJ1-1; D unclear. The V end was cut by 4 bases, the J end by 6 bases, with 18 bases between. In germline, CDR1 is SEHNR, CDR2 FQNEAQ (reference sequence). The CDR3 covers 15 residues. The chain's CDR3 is CASSYPEQSGAEAFF. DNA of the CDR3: TGTGCCAGCAGCTACCCTGAACAGTCTGGCGCTGAAGCTTTCTTT.

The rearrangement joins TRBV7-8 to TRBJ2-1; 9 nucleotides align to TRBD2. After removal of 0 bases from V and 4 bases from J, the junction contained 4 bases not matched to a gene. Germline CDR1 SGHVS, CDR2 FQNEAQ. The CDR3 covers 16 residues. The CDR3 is CASSLAASGNYNEQFF. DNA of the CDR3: TGTGCCAGCAGCTTAGCGGCTAGCGGGAATTACAATGAGCAGTTCTTC.

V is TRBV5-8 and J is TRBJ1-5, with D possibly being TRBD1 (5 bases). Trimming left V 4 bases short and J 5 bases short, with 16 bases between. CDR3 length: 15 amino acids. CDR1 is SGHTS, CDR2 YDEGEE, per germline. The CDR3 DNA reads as TGTGCCAGCAGCCGGGGGGAGGGCCCCTATCAGCCCCAGCATTTT. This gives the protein CASSRGEGPYQPQHF.

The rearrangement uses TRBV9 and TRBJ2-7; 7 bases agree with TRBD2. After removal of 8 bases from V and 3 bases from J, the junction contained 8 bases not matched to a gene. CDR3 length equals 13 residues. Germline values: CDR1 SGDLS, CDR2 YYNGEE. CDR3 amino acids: CARWSPGGYEQYF. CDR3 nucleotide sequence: TGTGCCAGGTGGAGCCCGGGAGGCTACGAGCAGTACTTC.

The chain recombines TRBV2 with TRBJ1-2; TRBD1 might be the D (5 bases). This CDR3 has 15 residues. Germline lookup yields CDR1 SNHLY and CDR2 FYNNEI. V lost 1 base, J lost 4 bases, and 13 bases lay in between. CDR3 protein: CASSEEHRIGYGYTF. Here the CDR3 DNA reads TGTGCCAGCAGTGAAGAACACAGGATTGGCTATGGCTACACCTTC.

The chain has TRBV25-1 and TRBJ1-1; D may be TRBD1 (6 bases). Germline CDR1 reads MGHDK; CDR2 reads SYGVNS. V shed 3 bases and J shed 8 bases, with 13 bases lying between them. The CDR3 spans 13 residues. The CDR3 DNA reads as TGTGCCAGCAGTGAGGGGGCTAGTAGGGAAGCTTTCTTT. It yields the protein CASSEGASREAFF.

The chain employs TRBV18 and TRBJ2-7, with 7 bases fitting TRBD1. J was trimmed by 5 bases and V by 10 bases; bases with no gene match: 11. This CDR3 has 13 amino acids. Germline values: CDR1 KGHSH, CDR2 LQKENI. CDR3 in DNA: TGTGCCACCCCTCCGGGACAGAACGACGAGCAGTACTTC. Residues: CATPPGQNDEQYF.